This T cell receptor beta chain was retrieved from a study of blood T cell repertoires in COVID-19. Study-wide context: Acute and convalescent COVID-19 samples came from the United States, Italy and Spain. PBMCs, B-cell-depleted T cells, or T cells were the source of the cDNA or gDNA that made up the material.

Per germline, CDR1 SQVTM and CDR2 ANQGSEA. CDR3 length: 11 residues. Trimming took 6 bases from V and 5 from J, leaving 10 bases between them. The method was immunoSEQ multiplex PCR; TCRdb's version includes in-frame clones alone and lacks a portion of them. The data show 150,000 or so clones, roughly 89% seen once. The source material was peripheral blood. The clonotype originates from a human donor in a cohort sampled during active COVID-19. This chain uses TRBV29-1 with TRBJ2-5; D unresolved. The DNA of the CDR3 is TGCAGCGTCGTAGTTCACGAGACCCAGTACTTC. It codes for CSVVVHETQYF. The entire variable domain, with the rest obtained from reference TRBV29-1 and TRBJ2-5, is as follows: SAVISQKPSRDICQRGTSLTIQCQVDSQVTMMFWYRQQPGQSLTLIATANQGSEATYESGFVIDKFPISRPNLTFSTLTVSNMSPEDSSIYLCSVVVHETQYFGPGTRLLVL.